The 8 T cell receptor beta chains given below trace back to one sample, sequenced in a study of blood T cell repertoires in COVID-19. Some clones are missing from TCRdb's copy, which holds only in-frame ones; the method was immunoSEQ multiplex PCR. The table lists 120,000 to 150,000 clones, approximately 80% of them singletons, with 5% in the top ten. Sequencing was carried out using peripheral blood. These receptors were taken from a woman aged 45 to 65 with acute or convalescent COVID-19.

This clone was seen many times. The gene calls are TRBV18 and TRBJ2-3; D is possibly TRBD1 (5 bases). The germline V and J ends were trimmed by 3 bases and 4 bases, with 11 bases remaining between them. The CDR3 is made up of 14 amino acids. Germline V gene lookup returns CDR1 KGHSH and CDR2 LQKENI. The CDR3 here is CASSPGRAPDTQYF. CDR3 in DNA: TGTGCCAGCTCACCTGGCAGGGCTCCAGATACGCAGTATTTT.

The chain joins TRBV11-3 to TRBJ2-1; 10 bases fit TRBD1. Germline trimming cut 5 bases from V and 4 bases from J; bases unmatched to any gene: 5. The CDR3 length is 15 residues. Per the germline V gene, CDR1 is SGHNT and CDR2 is YENEEA. CDR3 coding DNA: TGTGCCAGCAGCCGTGACAGGGGGCCTTACAATGAGCAGTTCTTC. As protein: CASSRDRGPYNEQFF.

This chain links TRBV6-5 with TRBJ2-1; 7 bases fit TRBD2. The germline V gene has CDR1 MNHEY and CDR2 SVGAGI. V lost 0 bases and J lost 6; bases outside the gene matches: 5. The CDR3 runs 15 residues. The DNA for the CDR3 is TGTGCCAGCAGTTACTCGAACAGCGGGGCCAATGAGCAGTTCTTC. Amino acid sequence: CASSYSNSGANEQFF.

This chain connects TRBV9 to TRBJ2-2; 10 nucleotides align to TRBD1. CDR3 length: 16 residues. Germline V gene data show CDR1 as SGDLS and CDR2 as YYNGEE. J gave up 1 base and V 2 bases, and 2 bases lay outside the gene matches. DNA of the CDR3: TGTGCCAGCAGCGTTCGGGACAGGGGGAACACCGGGGAGCTGTTTTTT. Encoded protein: CASSVRDRGNTGELFF.

The chain employs TRBV6-1 and TRBJ2-7; D may be TRBD1 (6 bases). The V end lost 3 bases, the J end lost 3 bases, and 12 bases lay between the germline ends. Germline V gene data show CDR1 as MNHNS and CDR2 as SASEGT. The CDR3 length is 14 residues. Here the CDR3 reads CASSDPGVDYEQYF. The CDR3 nucleotides read TGTGCCAGCAGTGATCCAGGGGTCGACTACGAGCAGTACTTC.

The rearrangement links TRBV6-1 to TRBJ2-7, with a possible D match to TRBD1 (6 bases). There are 15 residues in the CDR3. Trimming cost V 1 base and J 0 bases, with 10 bases left between them. Germline V gene data show CDR1 as MNHNS and CDR2 as SASEGT. CDR3 protein: CASSEDRASSYEQYF. In nucleotides, the CDR3 is TGTGCCAGCAGTGAAGACAGGGCAAGCTCCTACGAGCAGTACTTC.

The chain couples TRBV5-1 to TRBJ1-2; D is uncertain. CDR1 and CDR2 from the germline V gene are SGHRS and YFSETQ. The CDR3 is made up of 14 amino acids. The ends were cut back, 4 bases at V and 4 bases at J, with 14 bases in the middle. The CDR3 loop is CASSAIPEPYGYTF. CDR3 sequence (DNA): TGCGCCAGCAGCGCGATACCGGAGCCCTATGGCTACACCTTC.

This chain uses TRBV10-3 with TRBJ2-2; 10 positions agree with TRBD2. This CDR3 has 15 amino acids. V dropped 4 bases and J dropped 6; count of bases not matched to a gene: 5. CDR1 ENHRY and CDR2 SYGVKD come from the germline V gene. The CDR3: CAISGAGGPPGELFF. DNA for the CDR3: TGTGCCATCAGTGGAGCGGGGGGGCCCCCCGGGGAGCTGTTTTTT.